This T cell receptor beta chain was observed in a study of cytomegalovirus exposure and HLA in healthy donors. This clone has just one count. Primers: 60 Vbeta forward and 13 Jbeta reverse. Method: immunoSEQ multiplex PCR; TCRdb's copy keeps in-frame clones and lacks some. Here the sample spans hundreds of thousands of clones, 85% to 90% being singletons. From germline, CDR1 is SGHTA and CDR2 FQGNSA. The CDR3 totals 14 residues. Sample: PBMCs. V is TRBV7-2 and J is TRBJ2-5, with a weak D call TRBD2 (6 bases). The DNA end favors TRBJ2-7, so the J call may be wrong. The receptor was isolated from a young woman in good health and CMV-seronegative. The CDR3 is CASSIGTWSYEQYF. As DNA, the CDR3 is TGTGCCAGCAGCATCGGGACTTGGTCCTACGAGCAGTACTTC.